The 12 T cell receptor beta chains listed next were all sequenced from one sample in a study of early T cells in non-severe SARS-CoV-2 infection. Via MiXCR, TCRdb re-called the 5' RACE reads, giving one row per CDR3 protein. The sample includes 40,000 to 65,000 distinct CDR3 sequences, over 7.5% of them seen just once. The sample taken for sequencing was whole blood. These TCRs come from an adult who was a healthcare worker with PCR-confirmed SARS-CoV-2 infection or an uninfected control (not recorded which).

CDR3 nucleotide sequence: TGTGCCAGCAGCCCACAAGGACTAGCGGGGGCCACGCAGTATTTT. It specifies CASSPQGLAGATQYF. The genes are TRBV7-2 and TRBJ2-3, with TRBD2 matching over 13 bases. This CDR3 is built from 15 residues. Germline values: CDR1 SGHTA, CDR2 FQGNSA. After removal of 5 bases from V and 9 bases from J, the junction contained 8 bases not matched to a gene.

The chain recombines TRBV12-3 or TRBV12-4 with TRBJ2-5; a possible D gene is TRBD2 (5 bases). V shed 6 bases and J shed 1 base, with 12 bases lying between them. This CDR3 comprises 14 residues. CDR3 region: CASRDSSFQETQYF. The CDR3 DNA follows: TGTGCCAGCAGGGACTCTAGCTTCCAAGAGACCCAGTACTTC.

This clonotype was seen ten or more times. The V and J genes are TRBV28 and TRBJ2-3; 9 nucleotides match TRBD2. CDR1 is MDHEN and CDR2 is SYDVKM in the germline V gene. The CDR3 extends over 17 amino acids. J lost 5 bases, V lost 3 bases, and 12 bases had no gene match. In DNA form, the CDR3 reads TGTGCCAGCAGTTTTCCCCCTAGCGGGGTGTTGAAAGATACGCAGTATTTT. Translation gives CASSFPPSGVLKDTQYF.

This clonotype has just a few counts. The gene calls are TRBV11-2 and TRBJ2-1, with 10 bases lining up with TRBD2. The J segment lost 7 bases and the V segment lost 6 bases, leaving 6 bases of the junction unmatched. The length of the CDR3 is 14 residues. The germline CDR1 and CDR2 sequences are SGHAT and FQNNGV. CDR3 in DNA: TGTGCCAGCAGTCCAAGCGGGGGGGCAAATGAGCAGTTCTTC. It specifies CASSPSGGANEQFF.

This clonotype was picked up a small number of times. The chain is built from TRBV2 and TRBJ2-7, with TRBD2 as a possible D gene (6 bases). The CDR3 spans 13 residues. Trimming removed 3 bases from V and 12 bases from J, with 18 bases in between. Germline V gene lookup returns CDR1 SNHLY and CDR2 FYNNEI. CDR3 DNA: TGTGCCAGCAGTGAGGGCGGGGATCCGCAGAGGTACTTC. It encodes CASSEGGDPQRYF.

The rearrangement uses TRBV9 and TRBJ2-3; 10 bases agree with TRBD2. Germline trimming cut 7 bases from V and 0 bases from J; bases unmatched to any gene: 8. Germline lookup yields CDR1 SGDLS and CDR2 YYNGEE. This CDR3 is 16 amino acids long. CDR3 nucleotides: TGTGCCAGCTGGGGGACTAGCGAGTCGAGCACAGATACGCAGTATTTT. It translates to CASWGTSESSTDTQYF.

This clonotype was recorded at least ten times. The chain carries TRBV20-1 and TRBJ1-1; 7 bases line up with TRBD1. The CDR3 consists of 12 residues. After removal of 4 bases from V and 7 bases from J, the junction contained 6 bases not matched to a gene. From germline, CDR1 is DFQATT and CDR2 SNEGSKA (reference sequence). The DNA for the CDR3 is TGCAGTGCTAAACCGGGACAGCTTGAAGCTTTCTTT. This encodes CSAKPGQLEAFF.

This clonotype was recorded a few times. The DNA for the CDR3 is TGTGCCAGCAGCCAAGATCTAGCGGGAGCCTACAATGAGCAGTTCTTC. It codes for CASSQDLAGAYNEQFF. The chain joins TRBV3-1 to TRBJ2-1; 10 positions agree with TRBD2. The CDR3 consists of 16 residues. Per germline, CDR1 LGHDT and CDR2 YNNKEL (reference sequence). After removal of 0 bases from V and 2 bases from J, the junction contained 1 base not matched to a gene.

Ten or more counts support this clonotype. The chain is built from TRBV20-1 and TRBJ2-7; 11 bases align to TRBD2. The V segment lost 3 bases and the J segment 0 bases; nucleotides outside the gene matches: 4. In germline, CDR1 is DFQATT, CDR2 SNEGSKA (reference sequence). This CDR3 comprises 15 residues. CDR3 nucleotides: TGCAGTGCTAGGGGACTAGCGGAGTCCTCCTACGAGCAGTACTTC. It encodes CSARGLAESSYEQYF.

The gene calls are TRBV11-2 and TRBJ2-7; D perhaps matches TRBD2 (5 bases). Germline V gene data show CDR1 as SGHAT and CDR2 as FQNNGV. CDR3 length: 16 amino acids. Trimming cost V 5 bases and J 8 bases, with 25 bases left between them. CDR3 DNA sequence: TGTGCCAGCAGCCCCCGCCCGGGGAGCTTTCGAGCCAAGCAGTACTTC. Residues: CASSPRPGSFRAKQYF.

In its sample, this clonotype was seen a few times. The V and J genes are TRBV12-5 and TRBJ2-2, with TRBD2 as a possible D gene (5 bases). Trimming took 1 base from V and 1 from J, leaving 13 bases between them. CDR1 is LGHNT and CDR2 is FRNRAP in the germline V gene. This CDR3 spans 17 amino acids. The DNA of the CDR3 is TGTGCTAGTGGTTTGGCCAACGGGGTGGGGAACACCGGGGAGCTGTTTTTT. Its protein is CASGLANGVGNTGELFF. Using reference TRBV12-5 and TRBJ2-2 for the parts outside the CDR3, the full variable domain is DARVTQTPRHKVTEMGQEVTMRCQPILGHNTVFWYRQTMMQGLELLAYFRNRAPLDDSGMPKDRFSAEMPDATLATLKIQPSEPRDSAVYFCASGLANGVGNTGELFFGEGSRLTVL.

This clonotype was seen repeatedly, ten times or more. V is TRBV12-3 or TRBV12-4 and J is TRBJ2-3; D gene unclear. The CDR3 has 12 residues. Trimming left V 6 bases short and J 3 bases short, with 7 bases between. CDR3 residues: CASRGLTDTQYF. CDR3 bases: TGTGCCAGCAGGGGCTTGACAGATACGCAGTATTTT.